This TCR beta chain is from a study of T cell changes during pregnancy in multiple sclerosis (dated by TCRdb to between 2019 and 2020). Regarding the complete study: In women with multiple sclerosis, the researchers looked at how the T cell repertoire shifted as pregnancy progressed.

Library method: the immunoSEQ multiplex PCR assay. Drawn from immuneACCESS, this table holds only the in-frame rearrangements with V and J called that TCRdb kept. Clones are partly lost; checked studies trace under half to an unresolved V gene and leave the rest unexplained. This sample comprises about 28,000 clones, around 89% of them detected only once. The top ten clonotypes cover approximately 3.8% of the sample. CDR3 length: 16 amino acids, cysteine to phenylalanine. The entry retains the CDR3 DNA only, 48 bases that are in frame from base 1. The germline V gene (reference sequence) sets CDR1 to LNHDA and CDR2 to SQIVND. V was cut back by 1 base and J by 5 bases, leaving a gap of 17 bases between them. About this clone: The antigen it recognizes is unknown. Base qualities are missing; no much larger clone stands one base away.

This clonotype originated in a female donor in good health, enrolled as a control in a pregnancy study. The sequence links TRBV19 to TRBJ2-5; the best D guess is TRBD2, with 7 bases matching. The material sequenced was CD4+ T cells from peripheral blood mononuclear cells, taken in the first trimester of pregnancy. The nucleotide sequence is TGTGCCAGTAGTATAGCCCCCTCGGGGGGCGCGGAGACCCAGTACTTC. Its coded protein is CASSIAPSGGAETQYF.